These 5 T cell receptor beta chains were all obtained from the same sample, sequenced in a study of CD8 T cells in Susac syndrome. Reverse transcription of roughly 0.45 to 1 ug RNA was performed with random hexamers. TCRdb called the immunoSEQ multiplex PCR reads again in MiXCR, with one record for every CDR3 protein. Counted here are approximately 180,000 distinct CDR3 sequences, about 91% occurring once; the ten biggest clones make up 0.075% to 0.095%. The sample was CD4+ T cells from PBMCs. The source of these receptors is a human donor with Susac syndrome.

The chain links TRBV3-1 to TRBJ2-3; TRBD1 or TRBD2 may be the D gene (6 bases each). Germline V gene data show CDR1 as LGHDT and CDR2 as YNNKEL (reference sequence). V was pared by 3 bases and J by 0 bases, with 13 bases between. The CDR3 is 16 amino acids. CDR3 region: CASSHDGGPSTDTQYF. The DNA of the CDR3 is TGTGCCAGCAGCCACGACGGGGGCCCAAGCACAGATACGCAGTATTTT.

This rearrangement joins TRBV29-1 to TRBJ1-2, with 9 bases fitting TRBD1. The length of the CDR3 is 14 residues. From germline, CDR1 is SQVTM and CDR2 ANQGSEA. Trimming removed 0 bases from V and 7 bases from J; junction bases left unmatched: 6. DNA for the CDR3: TGCAGCGTTGAAGATTATGGGACAGGGTCTGGCTACACCTTC. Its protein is CSVEDYGTGSGYTF.

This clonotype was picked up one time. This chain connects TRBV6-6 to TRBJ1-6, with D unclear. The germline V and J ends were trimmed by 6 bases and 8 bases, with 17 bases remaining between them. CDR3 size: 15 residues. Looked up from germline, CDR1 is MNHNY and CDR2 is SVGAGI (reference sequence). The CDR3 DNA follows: TGTGCCAGCAGGCCCCTATCCGGGGAGCATTCACCCCTCCACTTT. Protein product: CASRPLSGEHSPLHF.

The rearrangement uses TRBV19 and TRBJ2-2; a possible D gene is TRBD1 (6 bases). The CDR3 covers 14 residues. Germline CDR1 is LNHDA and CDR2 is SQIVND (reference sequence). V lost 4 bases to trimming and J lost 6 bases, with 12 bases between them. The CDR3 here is CASSRHDRPGELFF. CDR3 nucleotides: TGTGCCAGTAGTAGGCACGACAGGCCCGGGGAGCTGTTTTTT.

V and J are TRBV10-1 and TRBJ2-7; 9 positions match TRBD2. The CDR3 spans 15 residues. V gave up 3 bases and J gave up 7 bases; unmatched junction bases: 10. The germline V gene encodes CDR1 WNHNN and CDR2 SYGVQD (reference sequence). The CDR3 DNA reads TGCGCCAGCAGTGATTTGGGACTAGCTCCCTCTGAGCAGTACTTC. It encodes CASSDLGLAPSEQYF.